The next 8 T cell receptor beta chains were all read from a single sample in a study of post-analysis software for immune sequencing data. Study-level findings and limits: Five TRBV segments, including TRBV5-6, TRBV5-1 and TRBV20-1, were more frequent in patients than controls.

These receptors are not linked to any known antigen. Unique molecular identifiers were carried by the TCR beta cDNA libraries. Each CDR3 protein gets one entry after TCRdb re-called the PCR reads with MiXCR. In the table there are 450,000 to 650,000 distinct CDR3 sequences, about 44% of which are singletons. Sample: blood. These receptors were collected from a girl aged 5 to 17 with multiple sclerosis.

The chain links TRBV6-5 to TRBJ2-3; D uncertain. The germline V and J ends were trimmed by 0 bases and 2 bases, with 6 bases remaining between them. Germline V CDR1 and CDR2: MNHEY, SVGAGI. The CDR3 consists of 14 residues. This CDR3 reads CASSYSGNTDTQYF. CDR3 nucleotides: TGTGCCAGCAGTTACTCGGGCAACACAGATACGCAGTATTTT.

The CDR3 region has the DNA TGTGCCAGCAGTCCTAAGACTAGCGAAGGGACCCAGTACTTC. Translating gives CASSPKTSEGTQYF. This chain joins TRBV12-3 or TRBV12-4 and TRBJ2-5; TRBD2 matches 8 bases. CDR3 size: 14 residues. Unmatched junction bases numbered 9, after V lost 5 bases and J lost 7 bases.

V and J are TRBV12-3 or TRBV12-4 and TRBJ1-5; D remains ambiguous. The CDR3 is 17 residues long. V gave up 5 bases and J gave up 5 bases, with 22 bases separating them. The CDR3 nucleotides are TGTGCCAGCAGTCGCGCCCCCTGGAATGGGGAATATCAGCCCCAGCATTTT. Amino acid sequence: CASSRAPWNGEYQPQHF.

This chain connects TRBV10-3 to TRBJ2-7; D unresolved. Deletions cut 5 bases from V and 0 bases from J, with 11 bases between. This CDR3 contains 14 residues. Germline V gene lookup returns CDR1 ENHRY and CDR2 SYGVKD. As DNA, the CDR3 is TGTGCCATCAGTTCGTGGTCGAACTCCTACGAGCAGTACTTC. Translating it yields CAISSWSNSYEQYF.

The table lists this clonotype with a few counts. Here the CDR3 reads CATSGWGTGGIQETQYF. CDR3 in DNA: TGTGCCACCAGTGGATGGGGGACAGGGGGCATTCAAGAGACCCAGTACTTC. This chain uses TRBV24-1 with TRBJ2-5, with 12 bases lining up with TRBD1. The CDR3 sequence is 17 residues long. V was clipped by 5 bases and J by 2 bases; unmatched bases: 8. Germline CDR1 and CDR2: KGHDR and SFDVKD.

V and J are TRBV5-1 and TRBJ2-5; D is tentatively TRBD1 or TRBD2 (5 bases each). Germline V gene data show CDR1 as SGHRS and CDR2 as YFSETQ. Trimming took 4 bases from V and 2 from J, leaving 12 bases between them. This CDR3 region has 14 residues. The CDR3 bases are TGCGCCAGCAGCACAGGACGGGAACAAGAGACCCAGTACTTC. It is translated as CASSTGREQETQYF.

The gene calls are TRBV12-3 or TRBV12-4 and TRBJ2-1; 7 positions match TRBD2. The J segment lost 6 bases and the V segment lost 6 bases, leaving 17 bases of the junction unmatched. This CDR3 region has 17 residues. The CDR3: CASRPTTSAGEVNEQFF. The CDR3 region has the DNA TGTGCCAGCAGGCCGACCACCTCTGCGGGAGAGGTCAATGAGCAGTTCTTC.

The rearrangement joins TRBV5-1 to TRBJ1-5; TRBD1 is a possible D gene (5 bases). There are 16 residues in the CDR3. Deletions cut 4 bases from V and 1 base from J, with 15 bases between. Germline CDR1 SGHRS, CDR2 YFSETQ. The CDR3 bases are TGCGCCAGCAGCCCCGGGGCTCGGGGCAGCAATCAGCCCCAGCATTTT. Translating gives CASSPGARGSNQPQHF. Full variable domain (missing parts from reference TRBV5-1 and TRBJ1-5): KAGVTQTPRYLIKTRGQQVTLSCSPISGHRSVSWYQQTPGQGLQFLFEYFSETQRNKGNFPGRFSGRQFSNSRSEMNVSTLELGDSALYLCASSPGARGSNQPQHFGDGTRLSIL.